The 14 T cell receptor beta chains below come from one sample, sequenced in a study of cytomegalovirus exposure and HLA in healthy donors. The PCR made use of 60 Vbeta and 13 Jbeta primers. Clones were sequenced by immunoSEQ multiplex PCR, and TCRdb holds only the in-frame ones, with some missing. The table includes some 150,000 clones, less than 85% detected once. The sample comprised PBMCs. The receptor source for this set is a man aged 40-50 years in good health and CMV-seronegative.

The gene calls are TRBV9 and TRBJ2-1; D ambiguous. The CDR3 length is 13 residues. Trimming pared 2 bases from V and 15 bases from J, leaving 18 bases between. Germline values: CDR1 SGDLS, CDR2 YYNGEE. CDR3 loop: CASSVETSLSLFF. The CDR3 DNA reads as TGTGCCAGCAGCGTCGAGACATCCCTTTCTCTGTTCTTC.

The V call is TRBV9, the J call TRBJ1-1; D may be TRBD1 (6 bases). V dropped 4 bases and J dropped 4 bases, with 23 bases sitting between them. The CDR3 is 17 residues long. Germline V gene sequence: CDR1 SGDLS, CDR2 YYNGEE. The CDR3 region is CASSLLQGGKKSTEAFF. The CDR3 DNA follows: TGTGCCAGCAGCCTTCTACAGGGAGGGAAGAAGAGCACTGAAGCTTTCTTT.

The chain uses TRBV7-6 and TRBJ1-1; tentatively, D is TRBD1 (5 bases). Germline CDR1 reads SGHVS; CDR2 reads FNYEAQ. V lost 0 bases to trimming and J lost 6 bases, with 17 bases between them. The CDR3 has 16 amino acids. The CDR3 is CASSLAGRGRKAEAFF. In nucleotides, the CDR3 is TGTGCCAGCAGCTTAGCGGGGCGGGGTCGTAAGGCTGAAGCTTTCTTT.

The chain employs TRBV6-5 and TRBJ1-3; TRBD1 aligns across 9 bases. Germline-derived CDR1 and CDR2 are MNHEY and SVGAGI. This CDR3 contains 15 residues. V was pared by 2 bases and J by 1 base, with 0 bases of the junction left unmatched. CDR3 DNA sequence: TGTGCCAGCAGTTACGGGACAGGGTCTGGAAACACCATATATTTT. Translated: CASSYGTGSGNTIYF.

V gene TRBV5-5 combines with J gene TRBJ2-2; 9 bases align to TRBD1. With V trimmed by 4 bases and J by 3 bases, 10 bases remained unmatched. The V gene's germline CDR1 is SGHKS and CDR2 YYEKEE (reference sequence). There are 17 residues in the CDR3. CDR3 sequence: CASSRILQGADTGELFF. CDR3 coding DNA: TGTGCCAGCAGCAGAATATTACAGGGGGCCGACACCGGGGAGCTGTTTTTT.

DNA for the CDR3: TGTGCCAGTACTACCCCCCGGCGAGGGAATGAAAAACTGTTTTTT. Translation gives CASTTPRRGNEKLFF. The chain links TRBV19 to TRBJ1-4; D remains ambiguous. Germline V CDR1 and CDR2: LNHDA, SQIVND (reference sequence). Trimming cost V 7 bases and J 5 bases, with 17 bases left between them. The CDR3 is 15 residues long.

The V gene is TRBV11-1, the J gene TRBJ2-3, with TRBD1 matching 10 bases. The J segment lost 7 bases and the V segment lost 5 bases, leaving 15 bases of the junction unmatched. There are 17 residues in the CDR3. Germline-derived CDR1 and CDR2 are SGHAT and FQDESV (reference sequence). CDR3 sequence: CASSPGQGVVLIHTQYF. The DNA of the CDR3 is TGTGCCAGCAGCCCCGGACAGGGGGTGGTTCTCATCCATACGCAGTATTTT. The full variable domain, its missing parts supplied by reference TRBV11-1 and TRBJ2-3, is EAEVAQSPRYKITEKSQAVAFWCDPISGHATLYWYRQILGQGPELLVQFQDESVVDDSQLPKDRFSAERLKGVDSTLKIQPAELGDSAMYLCASSPGQGVVLIHTQYFGPGTRLTVL.

This chain joins TRBV10-3 and TRBJ2-3, with TRBD2 matching 9 bases. With 0 bases clipped from V and 0 bases from J, the junction kept 7 bases outside the gene matches. CDR1 is ENHRY and CDR2 is SYGVKD in the germline V gene. The CDR3 loop spans 18 amino acids. The CDR3 bases are TGTGCCATCAGTGAGTCAAGACTAGCGGTCAGTAGCACAGATACGCAGTATTTT. Protein product: CAISESRLAVSSTDTQYF.

The rearrangement uses TRBV6-1 and TRBJ2-7; D possibly corresponds to TRBD2 (5 bases). CDR1 MNHNS and CDR2 SASEGT come from the germline V gene. This CDR3 spans 13 amino acids. Trimming removed 1 base from V and 8 bases from J, with 12 bases in between. CDR3 amino acids: CASSEGRVMKQYF. As DNA, the CDR3 is TGTGCCAGCAGTGAAGGGCGGGTTATGAAGCAGTACTTC.

This clone has just a few counts. The chain links TRBV18 to TRBJ1-1; no definite D call. Germline V lookup: CDR1 KGHSH, CDR2 LQKENI. The V end was cut by 6 bases, the J end by 1 base, with 9 bases between. This CDR3 comprises 13 residues. CDR3 region: CASSQAGNTEAFF. The DNA of the CDR3 is TGTGCCAGCTCCCAAGCGGGGAACACTGAAGCTTTCTTT.

V and J are TRBV5-6 and TRBJ1-1; D gene unclear. V lost 0 bases, J lost 0 bases, and 9 bases lay in between. CDR3 length equals 15 residues. Germline-derived CDR1 and CDR2 are SGHDT and YYEEEE. CDR3 nucleotides: TGTGCCAGCAGCTTGGTAGGACTCCTGAACACTGAAGCTTTCTTT. Translating it yields CASSLVGLLNTEAFF. The full variable domain, rest sourced from reference TRBV5-6 and TRBJ1-1, is DAGVTQSPTHLIKTRGQQVTLRCSPKSGHDTVSWYQQALGQGPQFIFQYYEEEERQRGNFPDRFSGHQFPNYSSELNVNALLLGDSALYLCASSLVGLLNTEAFFGQGTRLTVV.

This clone was seen just once. The CDR3 bases are TGTGCCAGCAGATCTGACAGGGGGGTCACAGATACGCAGTATTTT. This translates into CASRSDRGVTDTQYF. The chain has TRBV28 and TRBJ2-3, with 9 bases fitting TRBD1. The CDR3 runs to 15 residues. V lost 6 bases, J lost 2 bases, and 6 bases stayed unmatched. Per germline, CDR1 MDHEN and CDR2 SYDVKM.

The chain employs TRBV11-2 and TRBJ2-7; 10 bases are a match to TRBD1. The CDR3 length is 14 residues. The ends lost 4 bases at V and 0 bases at J; junction bases unmatched: 0. Looked up from germline, CDR1 is SGHAT and CDR2 is FQNNGV. CDR3: CASSWTGGSYEQYF. As DNA, the CDR3 is TGTGCCAGCAGCTGGACAGGGGGCTCCTACGAGCAGTACTTC.

This chain joins TRBV18 and TRBJ2-5; TRBD1 matches 11 bases. TRBJ2-7 explains the end of the DNA better; the J call may be wrong. CDR3 size: 16 residues. Germline lookup yields CDR1 KGHSH and CDR2 LQKENI. CDR3 amino acids: CASSMDRDRGSYEQYF. The CDR3 DNA is TGTGCCAGCTCAATGGACCGGGACAGGGGGTCCTACGAGCAGTACTTC.